One sample yielded the 5 T cell receptor beta chains listed below, sequenced in a study of cytomegalovirus exposure and HLA in healthy donors. With 60 Vbeta and 13 Jbeta primers, the PCR was carried out. Assay used: immunoSEQ multiplex PCR; TCRdb lists only in-frame clones, some missing. The table records 150,000 to 200,000 clones, approximately 81% of them present only once. Sequences were obtained from PBMCs. Receptor source: a man aged 45-65 years in good health and CMV-seropositive.

The rearrangement links TRBV29-1 to TRBJ2-7; possible D gene TRBD1, 6 bases. Trimming took off 7 bases at V and 2 bases at J, with 18 bases between the two ends. This CDR3 spans 14 amino acids. Germline V gene data show CDR1 as SQVTM and CDR2 as ANQGSEA. The CDR3 region has the DNA TGCAGCGCCCTCTCCGGGACAAACACCTACGAGCAGTACTTC. As protein: CSALSGTNTYEQYF.

This chain joins TRBV5-1 and TRBJ2-3; TRBD2 matches at 13 bases. The CDR3 is made up of 15 amino acids. Germline loops: CDR1 SGHRS, CDR2 YFSETQ. Unmatched junction bases numbered 3, after V lost 2 bases and J lost 6 bases. For the CDR3, the DNA is TGCGCCAGCAGCTTACTAGCGGGGGGGGCGGATACGCAGTATTTT. This codes for CASSLLAGGADTQYF.

This clone was seen only a few times. The rearrangement links TRBV5-1 to TRBJ1-2; 7 bases fit TRBD1. The CDR3 has 15 amino acids. Germline V gives CDR1 SGHRS, CDR2 YFSETQ. V lost 4 bases, J lost 4 bases, and 10 bases stayed unmatched. The CDR3: CASSVGTVYTYGYTF. The CDR3 region has the DNA TGCGCCAGCAGCGTAGGGACAGTGTATACCTATGGCTACACCTTC.

The rearrangement links TRBV2 to TRBJ2-5; D not resolved. The closer fit of TRBJ2-7 to the DNA end suggests the J call may be wrong. Per germline, CDR1 SNHLY and CDR2 FYNNEI. The CDR3 sequence is 14 residues long. CDR3 bases: TGTGCCAGCAGTGAAGAGATTTATACCTACGAGCAGTACTTC. Its protein is CASSEEIYTYEQYF.

This clone was detected a few times. The chain has TRBV28 and TRBJ1-4; weak D call: TRBD1 (6 bases). The germline gives CDR1 MDHEN, CDR2 SYDVKM. The CDR3 loop spans 14 amino acids. Trimming pared 3 bases from V and 8 bases from J, leaving 13 bases between. CDR3 region: CASSLTGATEKLFF. CDR3 nucleotide sequence: TGTGCCAGCAGTTTGACAGGCGCGACGGAAAAACTGTTTTTT. Looking up the rest from reference TRBV28 and TRBJ1-4 gives the full variable domain: DVKVTQSSRYLVKRTGEKVFLECVQDMDHENMFWYRQDPGLGLRLIYFSYDVKMKEKGDIPEGYSVSREKKERFSLILESASTNQTSMYLCASSLTGATEKLFFGSGTQLSVL.